This T cell receptor beta chain was identified during a study of somatic mutations in cytotoxic T cells in rheumatoid arthritis. Study background: Therapy with immunosuppressive drugs such as methotrexate, hydroxychloroquine and sulfasalazine accompanied the collection of follow-up samples. Among the T-cell populations stained with V beta antibodies, some were separated by flow sorting at nearly 100% purity, including V beta1+ cells whose TCRB was sequenced.

Produced via immunoSEQ multiplex PCR; TCRdb's table is partial and in-frame only. The sample includes roughly 4,400 clones, approximately 80% seen only once; the top ten take about 69%. There are 17 residues in the CDR3. Germline V gives CDR1 SGDLS, CDR2 YYNGEE. The V segment lost 2 bases and the J segment 7 bases; nucleotides outside the gene matches: 12. Study-wide results and limits: For 8 of 65 patients, a single CD8+ clone accounted for more than 20% of CD8+ cells. An age-related increase in CD8+ clonality was seen in rheumatoid arthritis patients but not in healthy controls.

Remarks on this clone: Its antigen is unidentified.

The receptor was isolated from a man aged 35 to 55 with rheumatoid arthritis. Here the sequenced sample was CD8+ T cells sorted from blood, taken at a follow-up visit. This chain uses TRBV9 with TRBJ2-1; the match to TRBD2 covers 10 bases. The CDR3 here is CASSVSPSGSLLNEQFF. CDR3 coding DNA: TGTGCCAGCAGCGTTTCCCCTAGCGGGAGTCTGTTGAATGAGCAGTTCTTC.